The clone carrying this T cell receptor beta chain was seen a single time. Its antigen is as yet unknown. This sample also contains other DNA sequences that code for the same CDR3. The assay was immunoSEQ multiplex PCR, and TCRdb's table has in-frame clones only and misses some. The sample has over 20,000 clones; roughly 80% are singletons. These data originate in a study of EBV T-cell therapy then PD-1 blockade in nasopharyngeal carcinoma. The time point: 266 days after commencement of treatment, after nivolumab therapy. The treatment here: AdE1-LMPpoly-expanded autologous EBV-specific T-cell therapy followed by anti-PD-1 nivolumab. This receptor was obtained from a man between 35 and 55 years old with nasopharyngeal carcinoma. The material sequenced was CD8+ T cells from blood, taken at approximately day 250 from a patient whose treatment included autologous EBV-specific T cells and nivolumab.

CDR3 sequence (DNA): TGCGCCAGCAGCCAAGATGCAGGGGGCTCGTACAATGAGCAGTTCTTC. Encoded protein: CASSQDAGGSYNEQFF. The V call is TRBV4-3, the J call TRBJ2-1; 8 nucleotides align to TRBD1. This CDR3 is built from 16 residues. Germline values: CDR1 LGHNA, CDR2 YSLEER. Germline trimming cut 0 bases from V and 4 bases from J; bases unmatched to any gene: 5.